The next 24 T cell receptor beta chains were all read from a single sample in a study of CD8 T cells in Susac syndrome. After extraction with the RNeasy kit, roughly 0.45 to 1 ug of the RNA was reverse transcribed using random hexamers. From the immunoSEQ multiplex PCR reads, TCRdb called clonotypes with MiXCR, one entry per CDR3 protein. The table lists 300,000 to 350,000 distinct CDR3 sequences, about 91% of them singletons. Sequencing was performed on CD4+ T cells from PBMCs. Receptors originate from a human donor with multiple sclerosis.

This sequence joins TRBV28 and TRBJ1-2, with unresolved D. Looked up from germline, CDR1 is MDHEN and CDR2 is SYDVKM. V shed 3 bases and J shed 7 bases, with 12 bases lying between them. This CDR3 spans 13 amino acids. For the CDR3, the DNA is TGTGCCAGCAGTTTGAAAGGGATAGGTGGCTACACCTTC. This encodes CASSLKGIGGYTF.

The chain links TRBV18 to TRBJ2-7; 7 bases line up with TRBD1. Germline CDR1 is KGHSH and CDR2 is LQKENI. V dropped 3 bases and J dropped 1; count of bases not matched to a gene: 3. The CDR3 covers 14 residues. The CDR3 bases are TGTGCCAGCTCACCCACAGGGGCTTCCTACGAGCAGTACTTC. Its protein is CASSPTGASYEQYF. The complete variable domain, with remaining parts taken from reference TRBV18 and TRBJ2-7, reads NAGVMQNPRHLVRRRGQEARLRCSPMKGHSHVYWYRQLPEEGLKFMVYLQKENIIDESGMPKERFSAEFPKEGPSILRIQQVVRGDSAAYFCASSPTGASYEQYFGPGTRLTVT.

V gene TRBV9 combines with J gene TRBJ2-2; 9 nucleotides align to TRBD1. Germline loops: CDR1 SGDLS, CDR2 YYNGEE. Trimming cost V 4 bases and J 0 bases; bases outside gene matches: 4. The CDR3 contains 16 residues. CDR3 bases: TGTGCCAGCAGCCCGGACAGGGGCGCGAACACCGGGGAGCTGTTTTTT. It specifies CASSPDRGANTGELFF.

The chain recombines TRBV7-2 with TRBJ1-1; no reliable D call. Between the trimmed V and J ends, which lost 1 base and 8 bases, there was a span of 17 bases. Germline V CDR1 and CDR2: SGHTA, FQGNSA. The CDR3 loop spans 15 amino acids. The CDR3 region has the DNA TGTGCCAGCAGCTTAGTTGAATACAGAATACTAGAAGCTTTCTTT. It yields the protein CASSLVEYRILEAFF.

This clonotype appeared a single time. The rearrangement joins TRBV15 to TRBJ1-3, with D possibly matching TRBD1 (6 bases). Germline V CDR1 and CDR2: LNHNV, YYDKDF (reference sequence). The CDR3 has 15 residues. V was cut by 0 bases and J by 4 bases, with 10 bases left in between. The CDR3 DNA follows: TGTGCCACCAGCAGAGATCCGGGGGCCGGAAACACCATATATTTT. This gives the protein CATSRDPGAGNTIYF.

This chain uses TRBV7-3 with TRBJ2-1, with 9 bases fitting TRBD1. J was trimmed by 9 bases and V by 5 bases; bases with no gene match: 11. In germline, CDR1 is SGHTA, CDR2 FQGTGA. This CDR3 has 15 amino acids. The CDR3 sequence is CASSKTGQGWGEQFF. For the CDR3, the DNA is TGTGCCAGCAGCAAAACGGGACAGGGTTGGGGTGAGCAGTTCTTC.

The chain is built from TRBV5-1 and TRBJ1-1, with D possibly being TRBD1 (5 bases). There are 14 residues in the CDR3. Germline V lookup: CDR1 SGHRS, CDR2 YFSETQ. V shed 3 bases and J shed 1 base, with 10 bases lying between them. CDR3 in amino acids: CASSWKGENTEAFF. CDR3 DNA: TGCGCCAGCAGCTGGAAAGGGGAGAACACTGAAGCTTTCTTT.

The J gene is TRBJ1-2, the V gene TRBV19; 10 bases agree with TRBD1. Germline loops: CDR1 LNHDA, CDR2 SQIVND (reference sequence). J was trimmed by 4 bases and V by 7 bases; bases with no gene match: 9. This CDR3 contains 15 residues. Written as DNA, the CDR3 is TGTGCCAGTATGTGGACGGGACAGGGGTTCTATGGCTACACCTTC. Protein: CASMWTGQGFYGYTF.

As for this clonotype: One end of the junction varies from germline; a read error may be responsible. The CDR3 spells CASSAPGGHNTEAFF. Written as DNA, the CDR3 is TGTGCCAGTAGTGCCCCGGGGGGCCACAACACTGAAGCCTTCTTT. The gene calls are TRBV19 and TRBJ1-1, with a weak D call TRBD1 (6 bases). The CDR3 extends over 15 amino acids. The germline gives CDR1 LNHDA, CDR2 SQIVND (reference sequence).

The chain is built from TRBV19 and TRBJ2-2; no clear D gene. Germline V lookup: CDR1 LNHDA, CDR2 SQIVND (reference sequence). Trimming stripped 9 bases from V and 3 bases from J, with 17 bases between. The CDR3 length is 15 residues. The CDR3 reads CASRNLVGDTGELFF. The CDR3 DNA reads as TGTGCCAGCCGTAATCTGGTGGGCGACACCGGGGAGCTGTTTTTT.

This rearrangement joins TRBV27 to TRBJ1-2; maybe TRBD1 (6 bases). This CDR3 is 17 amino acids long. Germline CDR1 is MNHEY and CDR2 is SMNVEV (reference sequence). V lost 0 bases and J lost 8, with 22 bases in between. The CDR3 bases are TGTGCCAGCAGTTTATCGGCCTACAGGGTAAAAGAAGTAGGCTACACCTTC. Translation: CASSLSAYRVKEVGYTF.

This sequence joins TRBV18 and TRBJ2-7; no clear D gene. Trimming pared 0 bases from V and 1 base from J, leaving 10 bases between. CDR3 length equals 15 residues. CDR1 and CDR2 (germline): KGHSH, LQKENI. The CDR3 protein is CASSPPMARSYEQYF. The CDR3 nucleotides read TGTGCCAGCTCACCACCAATGGCTAGGTCCTACGAGCAGTACTTC.

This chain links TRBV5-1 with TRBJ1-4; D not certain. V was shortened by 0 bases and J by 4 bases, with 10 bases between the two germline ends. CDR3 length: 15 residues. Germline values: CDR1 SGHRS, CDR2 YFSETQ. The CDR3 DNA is TGCGCCAGCAGCTTGGAGGATGGTGGTAATGAAAAACTGTTTTTT. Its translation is CASSLEDGGNEKLFF.

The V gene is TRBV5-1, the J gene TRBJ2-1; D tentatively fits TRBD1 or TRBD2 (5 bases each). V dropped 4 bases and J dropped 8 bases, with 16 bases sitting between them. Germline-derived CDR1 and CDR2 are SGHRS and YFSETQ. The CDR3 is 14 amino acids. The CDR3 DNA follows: TGCGCCAGCAGCCTTCCCCGGGGCAGCCATGAGCAGTTCTTC. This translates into CASSLPRGSHEQFF.

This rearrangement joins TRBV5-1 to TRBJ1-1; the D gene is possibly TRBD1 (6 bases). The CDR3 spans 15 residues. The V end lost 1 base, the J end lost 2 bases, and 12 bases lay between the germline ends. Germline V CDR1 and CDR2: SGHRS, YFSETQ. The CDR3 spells CASSLKTGSNTEAFF. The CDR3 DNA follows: TGCGCCAGCAGCTTGAAAACAGGGTCTAACACTGAAGCTTTCTTT.

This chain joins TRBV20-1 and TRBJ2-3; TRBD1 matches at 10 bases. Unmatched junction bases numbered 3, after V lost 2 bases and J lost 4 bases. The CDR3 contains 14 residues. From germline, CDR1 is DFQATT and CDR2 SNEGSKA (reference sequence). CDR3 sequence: CSARLGTGADTQYF. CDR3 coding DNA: TGCAGTGCTAGACTCGGGACAGGGGCAGATACGCAGTATTTT.

The CDR3 is CASSTQGSNTEAFF. The CDR3 DNA is TGTGCCAGCTCAACACAGGGATCGAACACTGAAGCTTTCTTT. The V call is TRBV18, the J call TRBJ1-1, with D possibly matching TRBD1 (6 bases). The CDR3 has 14 residues. V was pared by 5 bases and J by 1 base, with 11 bases between. Germline lookup yields CDR1 KGHSH and CDR2 LQKENI.

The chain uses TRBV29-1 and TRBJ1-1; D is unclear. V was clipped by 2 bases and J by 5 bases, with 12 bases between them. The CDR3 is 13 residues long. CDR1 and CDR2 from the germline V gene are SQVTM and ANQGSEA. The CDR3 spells CSVESAIGTEAFF. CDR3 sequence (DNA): TGCAGCGTTGAATCGGCTATAGGGACTGAAGCTTTCTTT.

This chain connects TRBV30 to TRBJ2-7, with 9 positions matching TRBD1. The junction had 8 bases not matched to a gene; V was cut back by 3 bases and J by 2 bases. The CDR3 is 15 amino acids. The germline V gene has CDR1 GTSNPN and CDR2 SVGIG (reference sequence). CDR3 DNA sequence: TGTGCCTGGAGCCAACCCGGGACAGGGACCTACGAGCAGTACTTC. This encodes CAWSQPGTGTYEQYF.

CDR3 DNA sequence: TGTGCCAGCAGCCATTCCACCGGGGAGCTGTTTTTT. This encodes CASSHSTGELFF. V is TRBV6-6 and J is TRBJ2-2; the D is unclear. The CDR3 runs 12 residues. The germline V gene encodes CDR1 MNHNY and CDR2 SVGAGI (reference sequence). Trimming left V 6 bases short and J 4 bases short, with 6 bases between.

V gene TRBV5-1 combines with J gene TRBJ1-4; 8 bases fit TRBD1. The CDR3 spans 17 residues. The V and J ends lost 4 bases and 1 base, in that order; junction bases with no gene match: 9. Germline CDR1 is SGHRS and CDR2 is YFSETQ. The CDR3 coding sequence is TGCGCCAGCAGCCCCCTAACAGGGGGAGGAACTAATGAAAAACTGTTTTTT. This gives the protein CASSPLTGGGTNEKLFF. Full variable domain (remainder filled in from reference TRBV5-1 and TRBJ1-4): KAGVTQTPRYLIKTRGQQVTLSCSPISGHRSVSWYQQTPGQGLQFLFEYFSETQRNKGNFPGRFSGRQFSNSRSEMNVSTLELGDSALYLCASSPLTGGGTNEKLFFGSGTQLSVL.

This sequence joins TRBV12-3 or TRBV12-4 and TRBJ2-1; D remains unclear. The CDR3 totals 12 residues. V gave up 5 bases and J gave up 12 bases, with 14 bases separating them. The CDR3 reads CASSPPEAPQFF. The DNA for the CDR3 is TGTGCCAGCAGTCCTCCCGAAGCGCCGCAGTTCTTC.

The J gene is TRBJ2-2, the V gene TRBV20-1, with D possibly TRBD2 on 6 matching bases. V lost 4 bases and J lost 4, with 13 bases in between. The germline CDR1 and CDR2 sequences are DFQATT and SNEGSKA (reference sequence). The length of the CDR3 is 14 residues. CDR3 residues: CSAILGGSTGELFF. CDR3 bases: TGCAGTGCTATCCTTGGGGGGTCCACCGGGGAGCTGTTTTTT.

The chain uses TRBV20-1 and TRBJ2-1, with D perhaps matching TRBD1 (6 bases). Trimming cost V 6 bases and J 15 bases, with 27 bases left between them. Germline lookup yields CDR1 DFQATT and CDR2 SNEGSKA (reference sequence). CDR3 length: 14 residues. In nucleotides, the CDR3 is TGCAGTGCCGAGTCCAGACCAGGGGAAGGGATTGGGTTCTTC. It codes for CSAESRPGEGIGFF.